This TCR beta chain came from a study of blood T cell repertoires in COVID-19. Study summary: From T cells, B-cell-depleted T cells, or PBMCs came the material, which was cDNA or gDNA.

Clones were sequenced by immunoSEQ multiplex PCR, and TCRdb holds only the in-frame ones, with some missing. The sample lists 150,000 to 200,000 clones, about 80% occurring once. With V trimmed by 5 bases and J by 3 bases, 6 bases remained unmatched. This CDR3 contains 14 residues. Germline assignment: CDR1 SGHTA and CDR2 FQGNSA. Study members were between about 18 and 100 years old and lived in 24 US regions. Membership in each cohort depended on participant-reported clinical history. The clonotype was recovered from a woman aged 65 to 85 in a cohort exposed to, infected with or recovered from COVID-19 (not recorded which). The sequenced sample consisted of PBMCs or T cells enriched from blood (not recorded which). The genes are TRBV7-2 and TRBJ2-7, with TRBD2 identical over 8 bases. The CDR3 protein is CASSLSGTSYEQYF. The DNA for the CDR3 is TGTGCCAGCAGCCTCTCCGGGACTAGCTACGAGCAGTACTTC.